The 5 T cell receptor beta chains given below trace back to one sample, sequenced in a study of molecular identifiers for immune sequencing clone quantification. TCRdb reprocessed the PCR reads via MiXCR and lists one record per CDR3 protein. The sample consists of some 580,000 distinct CDR3 sequences, 25% of them appearing once. Source material: naive CD8+ T cells from blood, with Jurkat cell RNA spiked in. The sample's subset: FACS-sorted CD8+CD4-CCR7+CD45RA+ naive T cells. Every receptor here comes from a human donor in good health. Some libraries in this study had Jurkat cell RNA spiked in.

On this clonotype itself: It may be a read error: a sequence one base away is much more abundant. The CDR3 reads CASSQDRMGLAGAINTDTQYF. The CDR3 DNA reads as TGCGCCAGCAGCCAAGATAGGATGGGACTAGCGGGAGCCATAAACACAGATACGCAGTATTTT. V usage is TRBV4-3 and J usage is TRBJ2-3; TRBD2 matches 14 bases. The trim removed 0 bases at V and 2 bases at J, leaving 13 bases unmatched. This CDR3 spans 21 amino acids. CDR1 is LGHNA and CDR2 is YSLEER in the germline V gene.

There are many counts of this clonotype. The V call is TRBV6-5, the J call TRBJ2-7, with D unclear. V shed 0 bases and J shed 2 bases, with 11 bases lying between them. The germline V gene encodes CDR1 MNHEY and CDR2 SVGAGI. This CDR3 is 15 amino acids long. The CDR3: CASSYSIEPAYEQYF. CDR3 in DNA: TGTGCCAGCAGTTACTCGATCGAGCCAGCCTACGAGCAGTACTTC.

The sample holds a few counts of this clonotype. An end of the junction differs from the germline gene, which may be a read error. This chain joins TRBV19 and TRBJ2-3, with D perhaps TRBD1 (6 bases). This CDR3 contains 13 residues. CDR1 LNHDA and CDR2 SQIVND come from the germline V gene (reference sequence). CDR3 in amino acids: CASMAWETGTQYF. DNA for the CDR3: TGTGCCAGTATGGCTTGGGAGACAGGTACGCAGTATTTT.

In this sample, this clonotype turned up a few times. The gene calls are TRBV30 and TRBJ1-4; no reliable D call. The CDR3 is 13 amino acids. Between the trimmed V and J ends, which lost 1 base and 8 bases, there was a span of 11 bases. The germline V gene has CDR1 GTSNPN and CDR2 SVGIG (reference sequence). CDR3 residues: CAWSGSLGEKLFF. CDR3 nucleotide sequence: TGTGCCTGGAGTGGCTCACTCGGGGAAAAACTGTTTTTT.

The chain is built from TRBV7-9 and TRBJ1-2; perhaps TRBD1 as D (6 bases). Germline-derived CDR1 and CDR2 are SEHNR and FQNEAQ (reference sequence). The V end was cut by 5 bases, the J end by 10 bases, with 20 bases between. The CDR3 runs to 14 residues. CDR3 amino acids: CASSPPHGGSVYTF. The DNA of the CDR3 is TGTGCCAGCAGCCCCCCCCATGGGGGCAGTGTCTACACCTTC.